This T cell receptor (beta chain) is drawn from a study of T-cell reconstitution after alpha-beta-depleted transplantation in children. Molecular barcoding with unique molecular identifiers was used for the TCRbeta library. TCRdb recomputed calls from the PCR reads with MiXCR, one row per CDR3 protein. The sample includes 300,000 to 400,000 distinct CDR3 sequences, 10% to 15% of them seen just once. With 2 bases removed from V and 0 bases from J, the gap between germline ends came to 7 bases. In germline, CDR1 is ENHRY, CDR2 SYGVKD. The CDR3 runs 15 residues. This clonotype has a handful of counts. This specimen was PBMCs, taken from the stem cell graft. The receptor was isolated from a human donor who donated a stem cell graft to a child with Fanconi anemia. This chain joins TRBV10-3 and TRBJ1-4, with D possibly being TRBD1 (5 bases). CDR3 DNA sequence: TGTGCCATCAGTGAGCGGGGGACAACTAATGAAAAACTGTTTTTT. The encoded protein is CAISERGTTNEKLFF.